What follows are 28 T cell receptor beta chains derived from one specimen sequenced in a study of T-cell reconstitution after alpha-beta-depleted transplantation in children. A TCRbeta library incorporating unique molecular identifiers was prepared. TCRdb itself ran the PCR reads through MiXCR, one entry per CDR3 protein. Of around 300,000 distinct CDR3 sequences listed, about a quarter were seen once; the top ten hold about 10%. The sample consisted of PBMCs, mostly from graft donor cells, taken 180 days after TCRalphabeta/CD19-depleted stem cell transplant. These receptors all come from a male patient younger than 18 who had a stem cell transplant for acute lymphoblastic leukemia, so the T cells may come from the graft donor.

J is TRBJ2-1 and V is TRBV19; possibly TRBD2 for D (5 bases). The CDR3 contains 12 residues. V lost 5 bases and J lost 9, with 11 bases in between. The V gene's germline CDR1 is LNHDA and CDR2 SQIVND (reference sequence). CDR3 residues: CASSVGVGEQFF. The CDR3, as DNA: TGTGCCAGTAGTGTGGGAGTCGGTGAGCAGTTCTTC.

The rearrangement links TRBV15 to TRBJ2-2, with D possibly being TRBD2 (5 bases). There are 15 residues in the CDR3. The V gene lost 0 bases and the J gene lost 3 bases, with 8 bases spanning the gap. Germline V gene data show CDR1 as LNHNV and CDR2 as YYDKDF (reference sequence). The CDR3 DNA sequence: TGTGCCACCAGCAGAGAAGGACTGTACACCGGGGAGCTGTTTTTT. Protein product: CATSREGLYTGELFF.

The chain carries TRBV12-3 or TRBV12-4 and TRBJ1-1; TRBD1 is a possible D gene (6 bases). The CDR3 spans 16 residues. Trimming shortened V by 3 bases and J by 1 base, and 15 bases separated the two germline ends. The CDR3 region is CASSFKSLGANTEAFF. DNA of the CDR3: TGTGCCAGCAGTTTCAAGAGCTTGGGGGCGAACACTGAAGCTTTCTTT.

The chain joins TRBV12-3 or TRBV12-4 to TRBJ2-1; D remains unclear. This CDR3 has 15 amino acids. Trimming left V 6 bases short and J 5 bases short, with 17 bases between. The chain's CDR3 is CASRLSRDPNNEQFF. CDR3 nucleotides: TGTGCCAGCAGACTATCTAGGGATCCTAACAATGAGCAGTTCTTC.

This chain uses TRBV7-3 with TRBJ2-1; the match to TRBD2 covers 12 bases. The CDR3 contains 17 residues. With V trimmed by 5 bases and J by 5 bases, 10 bases remained unmatched. Germline V CDR1 and CDR2: SGHTA, FQGTGA. The CDR3 protein is CASSTAGASGRDNEQFF. In DNA, the CDR3 is TGTGCCAGCAGCACAGCCGGGGCTAGCGGGAGGGACAATGAGCAGTTCTTC. Full variable domain (missing parts from reference TRBV7-3 and TRBJ2-1): GAGVSQTPSNKVTEKGKYVELRCDPISGHTALYWYRQSLGQGPEFLIYFQGTGAADDSGLPNDRFFAVRPEGSVSTLKIQRTERGDSAVYLCASSTAGASGRDNEQFFGPGTRLTVL.

The sample holds a few counts of this clonotype. This chain connects TRBV7-6 to TRBJ2-2; 11 bases align to TRBD2. Germline V gene lookup returns CDR1 SGHVS and CDR2 FNYEAQ. Trimming removed 5 bases from V and 4 bases from J; junction bases left unmatched: 6. The CDR3 length is 16 residues. CDR3 residues: CASSPGTSGTTGELFF. DNA for the CDR3: TGTGCCAGCAGCCCCGGGACTAGCGGAACCACCGGGGAGCTGTTTTTT.

This clonotype has only a few counts. The rearrangement uses TRBV5-5 and TRBJ1-2; D might be TRBD1 (6 bases). V lost 1 base and J 8 bases, leaving 12 bases between the germline ends. Germline CDR1 and CDR2: SGHKS and YYEKEE (reference sequence). The CDR3 runs to 13 residues. CDR3 residues: CASSLSGVGGYTF. The DNA for the CDR3 is TGTGCCAGCAGCTTGTCAGGGGTAGGCGGCTACACCTTC.

This clonotype was detected a few times. The gene calls are TRBV4-2 and TRBJ2-3; 7 nucleotides line up with TRBD2. The junction had 9 bases not matched to a gene; V was cut back by 1 base and J by 2 bases. CDR1 and CDR2 (germline): LGHNA, YNFKEQ. The CDR3 length is 17 residues. This CDR3 is CASSQGARREYTDTQYF. The CDR3 nucleotides are TGTGCCAGCAGCCAAGGAGCGAGGCGGGAGTACACAGATACGCAGTATTTT.

J is TRBJ2-5 and V is TRBV7-2; TRBD2 matches at 9 bases. There are 15 residues in the CDR3. Germline V gene sequence: CDR1 SGHTA, CDR2 FQGNSA. The ends lost 5 bases at V and 4 bases at J; junction bases unmatched: 8. CDR3 bases: TGTGCCAGCAGCCGTAGCGGGAGCGTGGGAGAGACCCAGTACTTC. Its protein is CASSRSGSVGETQYF.

The CDR3: CSARDWGSSYEQYF. CDR3 nucleotides: TGCAGTGCTAGAGATTGGGGCAGCTCCTACGAGCAGTACTTC. The chain uses TRBV20-1 and TRBJ2-7, with D possibly TRBD1 on 5 matching bases. Germline CDR1 reads DFQATT; CDR2 reads SNEGSKA (reference sequence). The V end was cut by 0 bases, the J end by 0 bases, with 9 bases between. This CDR3 comprises 14 residues.

The CDR3 coding sequence is TGTGCCAGCAGCTTCAGGGGGGCCTTTAATTACGAGCAGTACTTC. Its translation: CASSFRGAFNYEQYF. The chain couples TRBV5-5 to TRBJ2-7; perhaps TRBD1 as D (7 bases). CDR1 is SGHKS and CDR2 is YYEKEE in the germline V gene (reference sequence). The CDR3 runs to 15 residues. The germline V and J ends were trimmed by 2 bases and 4 bases, with 16 bases remaining between them.

The V gene is TRBV20-1, the J gene TRBJ1-5, with 9 positions matching TRBD1. V gave up 6 bases and J gave up 1 base; unmatched junction bases: 4. Germline V gene lookup returns CDR1 DFQATT and CDR2 SNEGSKA (reference sequence). The CDR3 runs to 14 residues. The CDR3 DNA follows: TGCAGTGCCACAGGGGGCTCCAGCAATCAGCCCCAGCATTTT. It translates to CSATGGSSNQPQHF.

The V gene is TRBV11-2, the J gene TRBJ2-1; D call uncertain. The germline V gene has CDR1 SGHAT and CDR2 FQNNGV. The CDR3 is made up of 14 amino acids. V was clipped by 1 base and J by 1 base, with 5 bases between them. The CDR3 spells CASSLARSYNEQFF. CDR3 in DNA: TGTGCCAGCAGCTTAGCCCGTTCCTACAATGAGCAGTTCTTC. The entire variable domain, with the rest obtained from reference TRBV11-2 and TRBJ2-1, is as follows: EAGVAQSPRYKIIEKRQSVAFWCNPISGHATLYWYQQILGQGPKLLIQFQNNGVVDDSQLPKDRFSAERLKGVDSTLKIQPAKLEDSAVYLCASSLARSYNEQFFGPGTRLTVL.

This sequence joins TRBV20-1 and TRBJ2-1; 7 positions match TRBD2. Germline V gives CDR1 DFQATT, CDR2 SNEGSKA (reference sequence). This CDR3 spans 16 amino acids. Trimming cost V 1 base and J 7 bases; bases outside gene matches: 13. The DNA of the CDR3 is TGCAGTGCTAGAGTGGGAGGGACCATTACTTGGAATGAGCAGTTCTTC. Its translation: CSARVGGTITWNEQFF.

This clonotype was seen only a few times. The V and J genes are TRBV6-1 and TRBJ2-7; the match to TRBD2 covers 10 bases. CDR3 size: 15 residues. With V trimmed by 6 bases and J by 1 base, 6 bases remained unmatched. Germline CDR1 MNHNS, CDR2 SASEGT. This CDR3 reads CASSSTSGPSYEQYF. For the CDR3, the DNA is TGTGCCAGCAGCTCGACTAGCGGGCCGTCCTACGAGCAGTACTTC.

This sequence joins TRBV7-9 and TRBJ2-1; 7 positions match TRBD1. V was pared by 5 bases and J by 9 bases, with 4 bases of the junction left unmatched. The CDR3 totals 12 residues. Germline V lookup: CDR1 SEHNR, CDR2 FQNEAQ (reference sequence). CDR3 in amino acids: CASSATGVEQFF. DNA for the CDR3: TGTGCCAGCAGCGCTACAGGGGTTGAGCAGTTCTTC. The full variable domain, its missing parts supplied by reference TRBV7-9 and TRBJ2-1, is DTGVSQNPRHKITKRGQNVTFRCDPISEHNRLYWYRQTLGQGPEFLTYFQNEAQLEKSRLLSDRFSAERPKGSFSTLEIQRTEQGDSAMYLCASSATGVEQFFGPGTRLTVL.

This clonotype came up a few times. V is TRBV6-1 and J is TRBJ2-4; D call uncertain. V was trimmed by 6 bases and J by 0 bases, leaving 9 bases between them. The germline V gene has CDR1 MNHNS and CDR2 SASEGT. The CDR3 extends over 14 amino acids. The CDR3 sequence: CASRTDGAKNIQYF. The CDR3 nucleotides read TGTGCCAGCAGGACCGACGGAGCCAAAAACATTCAGTACTTC.

The rearrangement joins TRBV5-1 to TRBJ2-1, with D possibly TRBD1 on 7 matching bases. The CDR3 is 14 amino acids. From germline, CDR1 is SGHRS and CDR2 YFSETQ. The V gene lost 2 bases and the J gene lost 9 bases, with 15 bases spanning the gap. CDR3 in DNA: TGCGCCAGCAGCTTCTACAGGGGAGGCGGTGAGCAGTTCTTC. This encodes CASSFYRGGGEQFF.

This chain uses TRBV7-9 with TRBJ2-5, with a possible D match to TRBD2 (5 bases). The length of the CDR3 is 15 residues. Germline V lookup: CDR1 SEHNR, CDR2 FQNEAQ (reference sequence). Trimming removed 2 bases from V and 5 bases from J, with 15 bases in between. CDR3 region: CASSLYGDLVETQYF. In DNA form, the CDR3 reads TGTGCCAGCAGCTTATACGGGGATTTGGTCGAGACCCAGTACTTC.

This clonotype was seen only a few times. The V and J genes are TRBV11-1 and TRBJ2-1; perhaps TRBD2 as D (5 bases). CDR1 and CDR2 from the germline V gene are SGHAT and FQDESV (reference sequence). Trimming left V 5 bases short and J 6 bases short, with 14 bases between. This CDR3 spans 14 amino acids. This CDR3 is CASSQLVQGNEQFF. In DNA, the CDR3 is TGTGCCAGCAGCCAACTAGTACAAGGCAATGAGCAGTTCTTC.

The rearrangement uses TRBV5-5 and TRBJ2-1, with TRBD1 as a possible D gene (6 bases). This CDR3 is 16 amino acids long. CDR1 and CDR2 from the germline V gene are SGHKS and YYEKEE (reference sequence). V lost 3 bases to trimming and J lost 0 bases, with 13 bases between them. CDR3 amino acids: CASSSRGDNSYNEQFF. DNA for the CDR3: TGTGCCAGCAGCTCGCGAGGGGACAACTCCTACAATGAGCAGTTCTTC.

This clonotype counts as medium-sized. The V and J genes are TRBV6-5 and TRBJ2-1; TRBD1 is a possible D gene (5 bases). The CDR3 sequence is 15 residues long. V dropped 2 bases and J dropped 2 bases, with 10 bases sitting between them. The germline CDR1 and CDR2 sequences are MNHEY and SVGAGI. The CDR3 DNA reads TGTGCCAGCAGTTACAAGGGGCAACCCTACAATGAGCAGTTCTTC. As protein: CASSYKGQPYNEQFF.

The chain carries TRBV5-1 and TRBJ2-7; no reliable D call. Germline lookup yields CDR1 SGHRS and CDR2 YFSETQ. CDR3 length: 13 residues. V was trimmed by 1 base and J by 5 bases, leaving 10 bases between them. This CDR3 reads CASSLLGYDEQYF. DNA for the CDR3: TGCGCCAGCAGCTTGTTGGGCTACGACGAGCAGTACTTC.

This rearrangement joins TRBV21-1 to TRBJ2-7; no DNA check was done on the table's D call, TRBD1. TRBV21-1 is a documented pseudogene. This CDR3 has 15 residues. The chain's CDR3 is CASSKPLGTAYEQYF. The DNA for the CDR3 is TGTGCCAGCAGCAAACCCCTCGGGACAGCCTACGAGCAGTACTTC.

In its sample, this clonotype was seen a few times. The chain has TRBV5-1 and TRBJ1-2; TRBD1 aligns across 7 bases. The CDR3 is 16 amino acids. With 0 bases clipped from V and 4 bases from J, the junction kept 9 bases outside the gene matches. Germline lookup yields CDR1 SGHRS and CDR2 YFSETQ. The DNA for the CDR3 is TGCGCCAGCAGCTTGGGACAGGGACGGAGTCGCTATGGCTACACCTTC. Residues: CASSLGQGRSRYGYTF.

There are a few counts of this clonotype. The chain employs TRBV20-1 and TRBJ2-7; possible D gene TRBD1, 6 bases. V was cut by 5 bases and J by 4 bases, with 30 bases left in between. In germline, CDR1 is DFQATT, CDR2 SNEGSKA (reference sequence). This CDR3 is built from 18 residues. CDR3 nucleotide sequence: TGCAGTGCTGAGGGGGAGAGGTTTCGCGGCTGGGGGATATACGAGCAGTACTTC. Translation: CSAEGERFRGWGIYEQYF.

The CDR3 is CASSPPGLAGGEQFF. The CDR3 bases are TGTGCCAGCAGCCCCCCCGGACTAGCGGGGGGTGAGCAGTTCTTC. This chain links TRBV9 with TRBJ2-1; TRBD2 matches at 14 bases. V dropped 4 bases and J dropped 9; count of bases not matched to a gene: 6. CDR1 is SGDLS and CDR2 is YYNGEE in the germline V gene. The CDR3 extends over 15 amino acids.

This clonotype has only a few counts. The V gene is TRBV11-2, the J gene TRBJ2-1; 9 bases match TRBD1. The V gene end was trimmed by 6 bases and the J gene end by 5 bases; junction bases not matched to a gene: 5. Germline values: CDR1 SGHAT, CDR2 FQNNGV. This CDR3 has 14 amino acids. The DNA for the CDR3 is TGTGCCAGCAGGGACAGGGGTGGAGACAATGAGCAGTTCTTC. This translates into CASRDRGGDNEQFF.